One and the same sample provided the 26 T cell receptor beta chains below, sequenced in a study of blood T cell repertoires in COVID-19 (TCRdb year 2020). Libraries were made using the immunoSEQ multiplex PCR assay. Imported from immuneACCESS, the table was reduced by TCRdb to in-frame sequences with V and J called. These copies leave out some clones; in studies compared against another copy, an unresolved V gene accounts for under half, and the cause of the remainder is not known. For this sample there are some 300,000 clones; 89% appear just once. The top ten constitute approximately 1.8% of the sample. Sequencing was carried out using peripheral blood. These receptors were taken from a woman in her thirties with COVID-19, enrolled during active disease.

This sequence joins TRBV5-1 and TRBJ2-7; 9 nucleotides agree with TRBD1. The germline gives CDR1 SGHRS, CDR2 YFSETQ. This CDR3 comprises 16 residues. J lost 3 bases, V lost 2 bases, and 9 bases had no gene match. The CDR3 region is CASSLTQGQGFYEQYF. CDR3 nucleotide sequence: TGCGCCAGCAGCTTAACACAGGGACAGGGATTCTACGAGCAGTACTTC.

This rearrangement joins TRBV20-1 to TRBJ1-2; no firm D call. Between the trimmed V and J ends, which lost 2 bases and 8 bases, there was a span of 9 bases. The germline V gene encodes CDR1 DFQATT and CDR2 SNEGSKA (reference sequence). The CDR3 is 11 amino acids. The chain's CDR3 is CSARYMQGYTF. CDR3 DNA: TGCAGTGCTAGATATATGCAGGGCTACACCTTC.

The chain is built from TRBV7-2 and TRBJ2-2, with D unclear. V gave up 3 bases and J gave up 6 bases, with 5 bases separating them. Germline assignment: CDR1 SGHTA and CDR2 FQGNSA. The CDR3 is 12 residues long. CDR3 bases: TGTGCCAGCAGCTTGTCGGCCGGGGAGCTGTTTTTT. It translates to CASSLSAGELFF.

This clone was seen a few times. The chain couples TRBV6-5 to TRBJ1-1, with TRBD1 as a possible D gene (6 bases). Germline V lookup: CDR1 MNHEY, CDR2 SVGAGI. V lost 9 bases, J lost 9 bases, and 17 bases lay in between. The CDR3 has 12 amino acids. DNA of the CDR3: TGTGCCAGTGGGACAAGGGAATCCCAAGCTTTCTTT. Its protein is CASGTRESQAFF.

The chain has TRBV6-2 or TRBV6-3 and TRBJ2-2; 10 bases match TRBD2. The CDR3 totals 16 residues. The junction had 9 bases not matched to a gene; V was cut back by 6 bases and J by 5 bases. The V gene's germline CDR1 is MNHEY and CDR2 SVGEGT. In DNA form, the CDR3 reads TGTGCCAGCAGCCGCATGGGACTAGCGACAACCGGGGAGCTGTTTTTT. Its protein is CASSRMGLATTGELFF.

The rearrangement links TRBV5-1 to TRBJ2-1, with TRBD1 matching over 9 bases. The ends lost 5 bases at V and 4 bases at J; junction bases unmatched: 10. CDR1 SGHRS and CDR2 YFSETQ come from the germline V gene. The CDR3 contains 16 residues. DNA for the CDR3: TGCGCCAGCAGTCCAACCGGGACAGGGATTTACAATGAGCAGTTCTTC. It encodes CASSPTGTGIYNEQFF. The full variable domain, rest sourced from reference TRBV5-1 and TRBJ2-1, is KAGVTQTPRYLIKTRGQQVTLSCSPISGHRSVSWYQQTPGQGLQFLFEYFSETQRNKGNFPGRFSGRQFSNSRSEMNVSTLELGDSALYLCASSPTGTGIYNEQFFGPGTRLTVL.

The rearrangement links TRBV2 to TRBJ2-4, with 9 bases aligning to TRBD2. The CDR3 is 14 amino acids. Trimming removed 3 bases from V and 6 bases from J; junction bases left unmatched: 3. CDR1 is SNHLY, CDR2 FYNNEI, per germline. CDR3 nucleotides: TGTGCCAGCAGTGAGCGGGGGGGGAGAAACATTCAGTACTTC. Its protein product is CASSERGGRNIQYF.

This clone appeared a single time. The gene calls are TRBV18 and TRBJ2-5, with D perhaps TRBD2 (5 bases). Germline V gene sequence: CDR1 KGHSH, CDR2 LQKENI. V lost 8 bases and J lost 2, with 12 bases in between. This CDR3 contains 13 residues. The chain's CDR3 is CASTTGIQETQYF. CDR3 nucleotide sequence: TGTGCCAGCACTACCGGGATACAAGAGACCCAGTACTTC.

Note on this clone: Relative to the germline gene, one junction end is altered; a read error may explain this. The same CDR3 arises from other DNA sequences in this sample as well. The CDR3 loop is CASSSTGAANEKLFF. CDR3 nucleotide sequence: TGTGCCAGCAGCTCGACAGGGGCGGCTAATGAAAAACTATTTTTT. The chain is built from TRBV7-6 and TRBJ1-4, with TRBD1 identical over 8 bases. In germline, CDR1 is SGHVS, CDR2 FNYEAQ. The CDR3 covers 15 residues.

The chain uses TRBV28 and TRBJ1-2; TRBD1 aligns across 8 bases. Trimming took 1 base from V and 10 from J; bases not matched to a gene: 5. This CDR3 comprises 13 residues. Germline values: CDR1 MDHEN, CDR2 SYDVKM. The CDR3 loop reads CASSLFSGGDYTF. For the CDR3, the DNA is TGTGCCAGCAGTTTATTCTCAGGGGGCGACTACACCTTC.

The chain is built from TRBV19 and TRBJ2-1; 8 bases line up with TRBD1. CDR1 is LNHDA and CDR2 is SQIVND in the germline V gene (reference sequence). Unmatched junction bases numbered 8, after V lost 1 base and J lost 9 bases. The CDR3 consists of 15 residues. CDR3 residues: CASSIASRGLGEQFF. In nucleotides, the CDR3 is TGTGCCAGTAGTATAGCGAGCAGGGGGCTTGGTGAGCAGTTCTTC.

The chain is built from TRBV5-6 and TRBJ1-1, with unresolved D. Per germline, CDR1 SGHDT and CDR2 YYEEEE. The CDR3 spans 13 residues. V gave up 1 base and J gave up 6 bases, with 10 bases separating them. CDR3 sequence (DNA): TGTGCCAGCAGCTTGTCGTGGGAGGCTGAAGCTTTCTTT. As protein: CASSLSWEAEAFF.

This clone was counted once. The J gene is TRBJ2-3, the V gene TRBV6-5, with D hard to call. The germline V gene encodes CDR1 MNHEY and CDR2 SVGAGI. The length of the CDR3 is 14 residues. Deletions cut 0 bases from V and 1 base from J, with 5 bases between. The CDR3 protein is CASSYSARTDTQYF. The CDR3 DNA follows: TGTGCCAGCAGTTACTCGGCCCGCACAGATACGCAGTATTTT.

The rearrangement links TRBV2 to TRBJ2-3; TRBD1 matches at 9 bases. Germline loops: CDR1 SNHLY, CDR2 FYNNEI. This CDR3 is built from 14 residues. The J segment lost 3 bases and the V segment lost 11 bases, leaving 9 bases of the junction unmatched. For the CDR3, the DNA is TGTGCCGCTAGAAGACAGGGGGGAACAGATACGCAGTATTTT. This translates into CAARRQGGTDTQYF. Full variable domain (missing parts from reference TRBV2 and TRBJ2-3): EPEVTQTPSHQVTQMGQEVILRCVPISNHLYFYWYRQILGQKVEFLVSFYNNEISEKSEIFDDQFSVERPDGSNFTLKIRSTKLEDSAMYFCAARRQGGTDTQYFGPGTRLTVL.

The sample holds a few counts of this clone. The chain joins TRBV30 to TRBJ1-2; D gene unclear. Germline V gene sequence: CDR1 GTSNPN, CDR2 SVGIG (reference sequence). Trimming cost V 3 bases and J 5 bases, with 7 bases left between them. The CDR3 is 11 amino acids. In nucleotides, the CDR3 is TGTGCCTGGAGCCGGAGTTATGGCTACACCTTC. It is translated as CAWSRSYGYTF.

CDR3 sequence (DNA): TGCGCCAGCAGCTTGACTGCGGGCACCGGGGAGCTGTTTTTT. This translates into CASSLTAGTGELFF. The V call is TRBV5-1, the J call TRBJ2-2; TRBD2 might be the D (5 bases). The V gene's germline CDR1 is SGHRS and CDR2 YFSETQ. The CDR3 extends over 14 amino acids. V shed 1 base and J shed 4 bases, with 8 bases lying between them.

The rearrangement joins TRBV30 to TRBJ1-1; D uncertain. Germline V gene sequence: CDR1 GTSNPN, CDR2 SVGIG (reference sequence). V was clipped by 2 bases and J by 0 bases, with 4 bases between them. The length of the CDR3 is 12 residues. CDR3 loop: CAWSPMNTEAFF. CDR3 nucleotide sequence: TGTGCCTGGAGTCCTATGAACACTGAAGCTTTCTTT.

This clone was seen a single time. The gene calls are TRBV4-2 and TRBJ2-1; TRBD1 agrees at 10 bases. V lost 0 bases and J lost 4; bases outside the gene matches: 3. The CDR3 runs to 16 residues. Germline V gene sequence: CDR1 LGHNA, CDR2 YNFKEQ. The CDR3 loop is CASSQERTGGYNEQFF. The CDR3, as DNA: TGTGCCAGCAGCCAAGAGAGGACAGGGGGATACAATGAGCAGTTCTTC.

The rearrangement uses TRBV6-1 and TRBJ2-6, with D perhaps TRBD2 (5 bases). V lost 3 bases, J lost 0 bases, and 12 bases lay in between. This CDR3 spans 17 amino acids. Germline assignment: CDR1 MNHNS and CDR2 SASEGT. CDR3: CASSEEERSSGANVLTF. The CDR3 nucleotides are TGTGCCAGCAGTGAGGAGGAAAGGAGCTCTGGGGCCAACGTCCTGACTTTC.

The chain uses TRBV18 and TRBJ1-3; 9 bases are a match to TRBD1. The CDR3 is 19 amino acids. The V gene's germline CDR1 is KGHSH and CDR2 LQKENI. V trimming: 1 base; J trimming: 0 bases; junction bases outside the gene matches: 10. CDR3 loop: CASSPQGQGTSLSGNTIYF. CDR3 nucleotide sequence: TGTGCCAGCTCACCACAGGGACAGGGCACATCTCTCTCTGGAAACACCATATATTTT.

CDR3 protein: CASSQDSRATGGNTIYF. The CDR3 DNA is TGCGCCAGCAGCCAAGACTCCAGGGCAACTGGAGGAAACACCATATATTTT. The chain uses TRBV4-3 and TRBJ1-3; D is possibly TRBD1 (5 bases). The V gene's germline CDR1 is LGHNA and CDR2 YSLEER. The CDR3 is 17 residues long. The V and J ends lost 0 bases and 4 bases respectively, with 16 bases between them.

A few counts support this clone. V is TRBV28 and J is TRBJ1-4; unclear D gene. The CDR3 runs to 13 residues. Germline lookup yields CDR1 MDHEN and CDR2 SYDVKM. Trimming shortened V by 3 bases and J by 13 bases, and 15 bases separated the two germline ends. The CDR3 DNA reads TGTGCCAGCAGTTTCGAGACAAATTTGGGACTGTTTTTT. It encodes CASSFETNLGLFF.

Here the CDR3 DNA reads TGTGCCAGCAGCGGGGACAGGGAATCGCTTACAGATACGCAGTATTTT. Amino acids: CASSGDRESLTDTQYF. The rearrangement joins TRBV5-6 to TRBJ2-3; 9 nucleotides match TRBD1. J gave up 3 bases and V 4 bases, and 9 bases lay outside the gene matches. Germline values: CDR1 SGHDT, CDR2 YYEEEE. CDR3 length: 16 residues.

The J gene is TRBJ1-1, the V gene TRBV4-1; a weak D match, TRBD1 (5 bases). Germline loops: CDR1 MGHRA, CDR2 YSYEKL. V dropped 3 bases and J dropped 8 bases, with 7 bases sitting between them. CDR3 length: 11 amino acids. DNA of the CDR3: TGCGCCAGCAGCCAGGGGCCAGAAGCTTTCTTT. It encodes CASSQGPEAFF.

The chain uses TRBV28 and TRBJ2-1, with 8 bases lining up with TRBD2. Germline values: CDR1 MDHEN, CDR2 SYDVKM. The J segment lost 5 bases and the V segment lost 5 bases, leaving 8 bases of the junction unmatched. The CDR3 runs 15 residues. CDR3 loop: CASSPPGLGNNEQFF. The CDR3 nucleotides are TGTGCCAGCAGTCCACCGGGACTAGGAAACAATGAGCAGTTCTTC.

The chain carries TRBV7-2 and TRBJ2-5, with a weak D call TRBD1 (6 bases). The V gene's germline CDR1 is SGHTA and CDR2 FQGNSA. CDR3 length: 18 amino acids. The ends were cut back, 1 base at V and 1 base at J, with 19 bases in the middle. The CDR3 nucleotides read TGTGCCAGCAGCTTAGGGCCGACAGGTGGCGAGGTCCAAGAGACCCAGTACTTC. It yields the protein CASSLGPTGGEVQETQYF.